Listed below are T cell receptor beta chains from one sample, sequenced in a study of T cells after posttransplantation cyclophosphamide. The table came from immunoSEQ multiplex PCR; TCRdb's copy has only in-frame clones and leaves some out. The sample contains 8,500 to 9,500 clones, just over 95% of which appear only once. The sequencing sample was made of naive CD8+ T cells sorted from PBMCs. The receptors derive from a man in his forties or fifties in good health, CMV-negative, and a related stem cell transplant donor. The CDR3 runs from the conserved cysteine through the conserved F or W. A D gene is named only where the DNA matches it firmly. Expanded clones are given a class, and other clones once, few, many or no size at all.

v_gene: TRBV9; abundance: -; d_gene: -; j_gene: TRBJ2-1; CDR3aa: CASSGWESSRPPSKSSYNEQFF; CDR3nt: TGTGCCAGCAGCGGATGGGAAAGCTCCAGACCTCCTAGCAAAAGCTCCTACAATGAGCAGTTCTTC
v_gene: TRBV5-1; abundance: -; d_gene: -; j_gene: TRBJ2-7; CDR3aa: CASSSDSLFSYEQYF; CDR3nt: TGCGCCAGCAGTTCGGACAGCCTGTTCTCCTACGAGCAGTACTTC
v_gene: TRBV4-3; abundance: -; d_gene: TRBD1; j_gene: TRBJ1-1; CDR3aa: CASSPRQGRTEAFF; CDR3nt: TGCGCCAGCAGCCCCCGACAGGGACGCACTGAAGCTTTCTTT
v_gene: TRBV5-1; abundance: -; d_gene: TRBD2; j_gene: TRBJ2-1; CDR3aa: CASSSPSGINEQFF; CDR3nt: TGCGCCAGCAGCTCCCCGAGCGGGATCAATGAGCAGTTCTTC
v_gene: TRBV19; abundance: -; d_gene: -; j_gene: TRBJ2-7; CDR3aa: CATGPSSSYEQYF; CDR3nt: TGTGCCACCGGTCCCTCGAGCTCCTACGAGCAGTACTTC
v_gene: TRBV12-5; abundance: -; d_gene: -; j_gene: TRBJ2-1; CDR3aa: CASGFESGYNEQFF; CDR3nt: TGTGCTAGTGGTTTTGAGTCAGGCTACAATGAGCAGTTCTTC
v_gene: TRBV9; abundance: -; d_gene: -; j_gene: TRBJ1-1; CDR3aa: CASSVAGGATEAFF; CDR3nt: TGTGCCAGCAGCGTAGCGGGGGGTGCCACTGAAGCTTTCTTT
v_gene: TRBV5-5; abundance: -; d_gene: TRBD1; j_gene: TRBJ1-2; CDR3aa: CASSLGRGQKGYTF; CDR3nt: TGTGCCAGCAGCTTGGGGAGGGGGCAGAAGGGCTACACCTTC
v_gene: TRBV15; abundance: -; d_gene: TRBD1; j_gene: TRBJ2-1; CDR3aa: CATSVRTGGNEQFF; CDR3nt: TGTGCCACCAGCGTCCGGACAGGGGGGAATGAGCAGTTCTTC
v_gene: TRBV9; abundance: -; d_gene: -; j_gene: TRBJ1-2; CDR3aa: CASSVSRGDGYGYTF; CDR3nt: TGTGCCAGCAGCGTGTCCCGAGGCGACGGCTATGGCTACACCTTC
v_gene: TRBV7-9; abundance: -; d_gene: -; j_gene: TRBJ2-7; CDR3aa: CASSPVLGPHYEQYF; CDR3nt: TGTGCCAGCAGCCCCGTTTTGGGGCCCCACTACGAGCAGTACTTC
v_gene: TRBV11-2; abundance: once; d_gene: -; j_gene: TRBJ1-2; CDR3aa: CASSLTAGGYTF; CDR3nt: TGTGCCAGCAGCTTAACGGCGGGCGGCTACACCTTC
v_gene: TRBV27; abundance: -; d_gene: -; j_gene: TRBJ2-1; CDR3aa: CASSSQGTDEQFF; CDR3nt: TGTGCCAGCAGCTCTCAGGGAACAGATGAGCAGTTCTTC
v_gene: TRBV4-1; abundance: -; d_gene: -; j_gene: TRBJ2-1; CDR3aa: CASSQDPGVENEQFF; CDR3nt: TGCGCCAGCAGCCAAGATCCGGGGGTGGAGAATGAGCAGTTCTTC
v_gene: TRBV15; abundance: -; d_gene: TRBD1; j_gene: TRBJ1-5; CDR3aa: CATSRQGADQPQHF; CDR3nt: TGTGCCACCAGCAGGCAGGGGGCTGATCAGCCCCAGCATTTT
v_gene: TRBV27; abundance: -; d_gene: -; j_gene: TRBJ2-3; CDR3aa: CASSLTYGSGDTQYF; CDR3nt: TGTGCCAGCAGTTTAACTTATGGCTCGGGGGATACGCAGTATTTT
v_gene: TRBV11-3; abundance: -; d_gene: TRBD1; j_gene: TRBJ1-5; CDR3aa: CASPPGGSQPQHF; CDR3nt: TGTGCCAGCCCCCCAGGGGGCAGCCAGCCCCAGCATTTT
v_gene: TRBV7-6; abundance: -; d_gene: TRBD2; j_gene: TRBJ2-1; CDR3aa: CASSLVGAGGHDEQFF; CDR3nt: TGTGCCAGCAGCTTAGTCGGGGCGGGAGGGCACGATGAGCAGTTCTTC
v_gene: TRBV7-2; abundance: once; d_gene: -; j_gene: TRBJ2-7; CDR3aa: CASSSGLFPHEQYF; CDR3nt: TGTGCCAGCAGCTCGGGTCTCTTTCCCCACGAGCAGTACTTC
v_gene: TRBV7-9; abundance: -; d_gene: -; j_gene: TRBJ2-5; CDR3aa: CASSTGSFETQYF; CDR3nt: TGTGCCAGCAGCACAGGGTCCTTCGAGACCCAGTACTTC
v_gene: TRBV5-4; abundance: -; d_gene: TRBD2; j_gene: TRBJ2-3; CDR3aa: CASSLFGGGPGDTQYF; CDR3nt: TGTGCCAGCAGCTTGTTCGGGGGAGGGCCCGGGGATACGCAGTATTTT
v_gene: TRBV5-6; abundance: -; d_gene: -; j_gene: TRBJ2-7; CDR3aa: CASSATGSNYEQYF; CDR3nt: TGTGCCAGCAGCGCTACAGGGTCTAACTACGAGCAGTACTTC
v_gene: TRBV27; abundance: -; d_gene: -; j_gene: TRBJ2-7; CDR3aa: CASSSGGPSSEQYF; CDR3nt: TGTGCCAGCAGTTCCGGTGGTCCGAGTAGCGAGCAGTACTTC
v_gene: TRBV6-1; abundance: -; d_gene: TRBD1; j_gene: TRBJ1-6; CDR3aa: CAISESYRGPTNSPLHF; CDR3nt: TGTGCCATCAGTGAGTCGTACAGGGGGCCGACGAATTCACCCCTCCACTTT
v_gene: TRBV13; abundance: -; d_gene: TRBD2; j_gene: TRBJ2-7; CDR3aa: CASSQYGRKGYEQYF; CDR3nt: TGTGCCAGCAGCCAATACGGGAGGAAAGGCTACGAGCAGTACTTC
v_gene: TRBV6-5; abundance: once; d_gene: TRBD2; j_gene: TRBJ2-1; CDR3aa: CASSYSPSGGANEQFF; CDR3nt: TGTGCCAGCAGTTACTCGCCTAGCGGGGGGGCAAATGAGCAGTTCTTC
v_gene: TRBV18; abundance: once; d_gene: TRBD1; j_gene: TRBJ1-1; CDR3aa: CASSPGTAIMNTEAFF; CDR3nt: TGTGCCAGCTCACCAGGGACAGCTATCATGAACACTGAAGCTTTCTTT
v_gene: TRBV18; abundance: -; d_gene: -; j_gene: TRBJ1-5; CDR3aa: CASLIYGQGGQPQHF; CDR3nt: TGTGCCAGCCTCATCTACGGGCAGGGAGGTCAGCCCCAGCATTTT
v_gene: TRBV30; abundance: -; d_gene: -; j_gene: TRBJ2-1; CDR3aa: CAWSNSGSSYNEQFF; CDR3nt: TGTGCCTGGAGTAACAGTGGTAGCTCCTACAATGAGCAGTTCTTC